This entry concerns a single T cell receptor (beta chain). Its antigen remains unknown. With ten immunoSEQ deep assay plates, unsorted PBMC DNA underwent sequencing. Measured with immunoSEQ multiplex PCR; TCRdb has only the in-frame clones, and not every one. The sample holds about half a million clones, around 85% seen once. CDR3 length equals 16 residues. Trimming took off 5 bases at V and 2 bases at J, with 16 bases between the two ends. Germline values: CDR1 SEHNR, CDR2 FQNEAQ (reference sequence). This specimen comes from a study of shared clonotypes between healthy human individuals. Whole-study results and caveats: Genetic and exposure-history diversity was limited by the few donors. Sequencing depth was expected to affect clonotype sharing among donors.

All donors qualified as healthy HIV-negative adults and had experienced no recent acute infections or vaccinations. Sequencing used PBMCs. This sequence joins TRBV7-9 and TRBJ1-3; a possible D gene is TRBD1 (6 bases). The clonotype comes from a woman aged 35 to 49 in good health. Some clones in this sample may be carry-over from other donors' samples. CDR3 residues: CASSPPGTTTGNTIYF. The CDR3 bases are TGTGCCAGCAGCCCCCCCGGGACAACGACTGGAAACACCATATATTTT. Based on the CDR3 plus reference TRBV7-9 and TRBJ1-3, the full variable domain is DTGVSQNPRHKITKRGQNVTFRCDPISEHNRLYWYRQTLGQGPEFLTYFQNEAQLEKSRLLSDRFSAERPKGSFSTLEIQRTEQGDSAMYLCASSPPGTTTGNTIYFGEGSWLTVV.